This entry lists 9 T cell receptor beta chains sequenced from one sample in a study of blood T cells in healthy people across ages. Using a J-beta primer mix together with a sample-barcoded 5' primer, a second PCR was run for roughly 7 to 12 cycles. TCRdb ran MiXCR on the 5' RACE reads and lists one entry per CDR3 protein. Seen here are 600,000 to 900,000 distinct CDR3 sequences, around 24% observed once, and the top ten hold around 3%. This same sample was also taken into another study, of T cells of mothers and their children.

Material for sequencing was blood. Receptors were obtained from a boy between 5 and 17 years old in good health.

This clonotype was detected only a few times. The chain combines TRBV5-1 with TRBJ2-1; a possible D gene is TRBD2 (6 bases). V lost 0 bases to trimming and J lost 0 bases, with 10 bases between them. The V gene's germline CDR1 is SGHRS and CDR2 YFSETQ. The CDR3 runs to 16 residues. CDR3 in amino acids: CASSLVRGASYNEQFF. In nucleotides, the CDR3 is TGCGCCAGCAGCTTGGTTCGCGGGGCCTCCTACAATGAGCAGTTCTTC.

The chain links TRBV7-2 to TRBJ1-1, with 9 nucleotides matching TRBD1. Germline assignment: CDR1 SGHTA and CDR2 FQGNSA. V lost 4 bases and J lost 6; bases outside the gene matches: 3. The CDR3 spans 13 residues. The DNA of the CDR3 is TGTGCCAGCAGCTGGGACAGGGTCGCTGAAGCTTTCTTT. Translation gives CASSWDRVAEAFF. Based on the CDR3 plus reference TRBV7-2 and TRBJ1-1, the full variable domain is GAGVSQSPSNKVTEKGKDVELRCDPISGHTALYWYRQSLGQGLEFLIYFQGNSAPDKSGLPSDRFSAERTGGSVSTLTIQRTQQEDSAVYLCASSWDRVAEAFFGQGTRLTVV.

The chain uses TRBV14 and TRBJ1-3, with 9 bases fitting TRBD1. V shed 1 base, J shed 2 bases, and the junction held 0 bases outside the gene matches. This CDR3 region has 15 residues. Germline CDR1 and CDR2: SGHDN and FVKESK. In nucleotides, the CDR3 is TGTGCCAGCAGCCAAGGGACAGGGGCTGGAAACACCATATATTTT. Residues: CASSQGTGAGNTIYF. The full variable domain, its missing parts supplied by reference TRBV14 and TRBJ1-3, is EAGVTQFPSHSVIEKGQTVTLRCDPISGHDNLYWYRRVMGKEIKFLLHFVKESKQDESGMPNNRFLAERTGGTYSTLKVQPAELEDSGVYFCASSQGTGAGNTIYFGEGSWLTVV.

Of note for this clonotype: At one boundary the junction diverges from the germline segment, which might be a read error. This chain uses TRBV4-2 with TRBJ2-1, with 11 nucleotides matching TRBD2. CDR1 is LGHNA, CDR2 YNFKEQ, per germline. The CDR3 sequence is 15 residues long. The chain's CDR3 is CTSSPASGGKNEQFF. The CDR3 bases are TGTACCAGCAGCCCAGCTAGCGGGGGGAAGAATGAGCAGTTCTTC.

This chain connects TRBV20-1 to TRBJ1-4; 10 positions agree with TRBD1. J was trimmed by 8 bases and V by 1 base; bases with no gene match: 4. Per the germline V gene, CDR1 is DFQATT and CDR2 is SNEGSKA (reference sequence). The CDR3 covers 14 residues. CDR3 nucleotide sequence: TGCAGTGCTAGAGCCGGGACAGGGGAGGAAAAACTGTTTTTT. Protein sequence: CSARAGTGEEKLFF.

V gene TRBV20-1 combines with J gene TRBJ2-5; tentatively, D is TRBD1 (6 bases). CDR3 size: 13 residues. Germline V gives CDR1 DFQATT, CDR2 SNEGSKA (reference sequence). V lost 3 bases and J lost 5, with 13 bases in between. The CDR3 protein is CSARDSLGETQYF. The CDR3 coding sequence is TGCAGTGCTAGGGACAGTTTAGGGGAGACCCAGTACTTC.

This clonotype was picked up a small number of times. The chain joins TRBV6-4 to TRBJ2-3; 9 positions agree with TRBD2. V gave up 5 bases and J gave up 4 bases; unmatched junction bases: 4. This CDR3 region has 14 residues. CDR1 is MRHNA, CDR2 SNTAGT, per germline. As DNA, the CDR3 is TGTGCCAGCAGTATAGCGGGGGAGGCAGATACGCAGTATTTT. Its protein is CASSIAGEADTQYF.

This clonotype was detected only a few times. The J gene is TRBJ2-7, the V gene TRBV9, with D perhaps given as TRBD1 or TRBD2 (6 bases each). The CDR3 totals 15 residues. V was cut by 0 bases and J by 5 bases, with 15 bases left in between. The germline CDR1 and CDR2 sequences are SGDLS and YYNGEE. For the CDR3, the DNA is TGTGCCAGCAGCGTAGGGGGGGCAGGTAACGACGAGCAGTACTTC. It yields the protein CASSVGGAGNDEQYF.

This clonotype was observed at least ten times. The CDR3 DNA follows: TGTGCCAGCAGTTTCGACAGGAGCTACGAGCAGTACTTC. Translation: CASSFDRSYEQYF. The chain links TRBV6-5 to TRBJ2-7; tentative D call: TRBD1 (6 bases). CDR1 and CDR2 (germline): MNHEY, SVGAGI. This CDR3 contains 13 residues. Trimming pared 4 bases from V and 3 bases from J, leaving 10 bases between.